The 18 T cell receptor beta chains given below trace back to one sample, sequenced in a study of cytomegalovirus exposure and HLA in healthy donors (dated 2017 in TCRdb). Library method: the immunoSEQ multiplex PCR assay. The multiplex PCR relied on a mix of 60 forward primers for TCR Vbeta segments and 13 reverse primers for TCR Jbeta segments. TCRdb's version of the immuneACCESS table is confined to in-frame rearrangements and falls short of the full clone set. An unresolved V gene accounts for under half of the shortfall where checked; the remainder is of unknown origin. The sample contains 200,000 or so clones, 75% to 80% of them found a single time. Around 1.8% of the sample is in the top ten clones. What was sequenced was PBMCs. Receptors were obtained from a man between 18 and 29 years old in good health and CMV-seronegative.

The chain couples TRBV30 to TRBJ2-7, with D perhaps matching TRBD1 (6 bases). This CDR3 has 14 residues. Trimming pared 4 bases from V and 3 bases from J, leaving 16 bases between. From germline, CDR1 is GTSNPN and CDR2 SVGIG (reference sequence). The CDR3 DNA reads TGTGCCTGGAAACTCAACAGGGAATTCTACGAGCAGTACTTC. It translates to CAWKLNREFYEQYF.

This sequence joins TRBV5-1 and TRBJ2-2; TRBD1 matches at 9 bases. The germline V gene has CDR1 SGHRS and CDR2 YFSETQ. The CDR3 consists of 15 residues. Germline trimming cut 4 bases from V and 3 bases from J; bases unmatched to any gene: 4. DNA of the CDR3: TGCGCCAGCAGCCAGGGACAGGGACACACCGGGGAGCTGTTTTTT. It specifies CASSQGQGHTGELFF.

This clone has a handful of counts. The chain has TRBV7-2 and TRBJ2-7; D is undetermined. Germline CDR1 reads SGHTA; CDR2 reads FQGNSA. CDR3 length equals 14 residues. V lost 1 base to trimming and J lost 3 bases, with 10 bases between them. CDR3 DNA: TGTGCCAGCAGCTTAGTTAACAGCTACTACGAGCAGTACTTC. It codes for CASSLVNSYYEQYF.

V gene TRBV4-3 combines with J gene TRBJ2-7; maybe TRBD2 (6 bases). The CDR3 runs to 15 residues. Per germline, CDR1 LGHNA and CDR2 YSLEER. V was cut by 0 bases and J by 2 bases, with 11 bases left in between. In DNA, the CDR3 is TGCGCCAGCAGCCAAGATTTTCCGGGGGCCTACGAGCAGTACTTC. Translation: CASSQDFPGAYEQYF.

The V gene is TRBV2, the J gene TRBJ1-5; 9 nucleotides match TRBD1. The germline CDR1 and CDR2 sequences are SNHLY and FYNNEI. V shed 6 bases, J shed 1 base, and the junction held 4 bases outside the gene matches. This CDR3 region has 15 residues. The DNA for the CDR3 is TGTGCCAGCAGGAGACAGGGGGTGAGCAATCAGCCCCAGCATTTT. It encodes CASRRQGVSNQPQHF.

The genes are TRBV4-1 and TRBJ2-7, with D unclear. The CDR3 is 14 amino acids. Trimming stripped 5 bases from V and 5 bases from J, with 16 bases between. The germline V gene has CDR1 MGHRA and CDR2 YSYEKL. The CDR3 loop is CASSAGYTANEQYF. CDR3 coding DNA: TGCGCCAGCAGCGCAGGATATACGGCCAACGAGCAGTACTTC.

The chain joins TRBV6-5 to TRBJ2-3, with D tentatively TRBD1 (6 bases). The length of the CDR3 is 15 residues. Germline V gene data show CDR1 as MNHEY and CDR2 as SVGAGI. V lost 6 bases, J lost 2 bases, and 15 bases lay in between. The CDR3: CASRVTGTATDTQYF. CDR3 sequence (DNA): TGTGCCAGCAGAGTAACAGGGACCGCCACAGATACGCAGTATTTT.

With regard to this clone: Distinct nucleotide sequences in the sample also encode this CDR3. The chain couples TRBV4-3 to TRBJ2-3; 10 bases are shared with TRBD2. The CDR3 extends over 17 amino acids. V gave up 3 bases and J gave up 1 base; unmatched junction bases: 7. CDR1 LGHNA and CDR2 YSLEER come from the germline V gene. CDR3 DNA sequence: TGCGCCAGCAGCCAGGGCCCTAGCGGGGGAGGCACAGATACGCAGTATTTT. Amino acids: CASSQGPSGGGTDTQYF.

The sample holds a few counts of this clone. The V call is TRBV5-6, the J call TRBJ1-5; no definite D call. The V gene's germline CDR1 is SGHDT and CDR2 YYEEEE. V was clipped by 4 bases and J by 0 bases, with 5 bases between them. CDR3 length: 13 residues. CDR3 protein: CASSLYSNQPQHF. The CDR3 DNA is TGTGCCAGCAGCCTTTATAGCAATCAGCCCCAGCATTTT.

The CDR3 sequence: CASNPQRGGDTQYF. CDR3 in DNA: TGTGCCAGCAACCCCCAGCGGGGGGGAGATACGCAGTATTTT. This sequence joins TRBV6-1 and TRBJ2-3; 10 positions match TRBD2. The germline CDR1 and CDR2 sequences are MNHNS and SASEGT. V lost 7 bases to trimming and J lost 5 bases; unmatched junction nucleotides: 6. This CDR3 contains 14 residues.

This chain joins TRBV4-3 and TRBJ2-5; 10 bases align to TRBD2. The CDR3 runs 16 residues. V lost 0 bases, J lost 4 bases, and 5 bases stayed unmatched. Germline V gene data show CDR1 as LGHNA and CDR2 as YSLEER. In DNA form, the CDR3 reads TGCGCCAGCAGCCAAGATAGGCCTAGCGGGAGAGAGACCCAGTACTTC. It translates to CASSQDRPSGRETQYF.

This sequence joins TRBV5-6 and TRBJ2-7; 11 bases map to TRBD1. The ends lost 0 bases at V and 6 bases at J; junction bases unmatched: 5. Germline V gene data show CDR1 as SGHDT and CDR2 as YYEEEE. This CDR3 is built from 15 residues. CDR3 sequence: CASSLGGTGGGEQYF. In DNA, the CDR3 is TGTGCCAGCAGCTTGGGGGGGACAGGGGGGGGCGAGCAGTACTTC.

The chain carries TRBV28 and TRBJ1-4, with no clear D. Trimming cost V 3 bases and J 7 bases, with 15 bases left between them. From germline, CDR1 is MDHEN and CDR2 SYDVKM. The CDR3 is made up of 15 amino acids. Here the CDR3 reads CASSFGGRTVEKLFF. The CDR3 region has the DNA TGTGCCAGCAGTTTCGGCGGACGGACTGTTGAAAAACTGTTTTTT. Variable domain in full (rest from reference TRBV28 and TRBJ1-4): DVKVTQSSRYLVKRTGEKVFLECVQDMDHENMFWYRQDPGLGLRLIYFSYDVKMKEKGDIPEGYSVSREKKERFSLILESASTNQTSMYLCASSFGGRTVEKLFFGSGTQLSVL.

V gene TRBV11-2 combines with J gene TRBJ2-7, with D unresolved. From germline, CDR1 is SGHAT and CDR2 FQNNGV. With 0 bases removed from V and 5 bases from J, the gap between germline ends came to 5 bases. The CDR3 covers 12 residues. The CDR3 loop is CASSLEGHEQYF. As DNA, the CDR3 is TGTGCCAGCAGCTTAGAGGGCCACGAGCAGTACTTC.

The CDR3 protein is CASSQATGESPLHF. As DNA, the CDR3 is TGTGCCAGCAGCCAAGCCACAGGGGAATCACCCCTCCACTTT. The chain has TRBV4-2 and TRBJ1-6, with 7 positions matching TRBD1. Losses at the gene ends were 1 base for V and 10 bases for J; bases not matched to a gene: 4. Germline values: CDR1 LGHNA, CDR2 YNFKEQ. This CDR3 is 14 amino acids long.

The V call is TRBV9, the J call TRBJ1-2, with a tentative D call TRBD1 (5 bases). The germline gives CDR1 SGDLS, CDR2 YYNGEE. V was clipped by 4 bases and J by 4 bases, with 14 bases between them. This CDR3 is built from 14 residues. As DNA, the CDR3 is TGTGCCAGCAGCACAACGACAGTCGGCTATGGCTACACCTTC. Its translation: CASSTTTVGYGYTF. Variable domain in full (rest from reference TRBV9 and TRBJ1-2): DSGVTQTPKHLITATGQRVTLRCSPRSGDLSVYWYQQSLDQGLQFLIQYYNGEERAKGNILERFSAQQFPDLHSELNLSSLELGDSALYFCASSTTTVGYGYTFGSGTRLTVV.

The chain combines TRBV5-1 with TRBJ2-7, with D maybe TRBD2 (5 bases). The CDR3 covers 14 residues. V lost 2 bases and J lost 7, with 16 bases in between. Per the germline V gene, CDR1 is SGHRS and CDR2 is YFSETQ. CDR3 sequence (DNA): TGCGCCAGCAGCTTTAGACGGCCGGAGGAGGAGCAGTACTTC. It yields the protein CASSFRRPEEEQYF.

The chain's CDR3 is CASSLAPRADTEAFF. The DNA for the CDR3 is TGTGCCAGCAGCTTAGCCCCCAGGGCGGACACTGAAGCTTTCTTT. J is TRBJ1-1 and V is TRBV11-3; possible D gene TRBD1, 5 bases. V was clipped by 1 base and J by 3 bases, with 12 bases between them. CDR3 length: 15 amino acids. The germline CDR1 and CDR2 sequences are SGHNT and YENEEA.